This is a list of T cell receptor beta chains from one sample in a study of blood T cell repertoires in COVID-19. Clones were sequenced by immunoSEQ multiplex PCR, and TCRdb holds only the in-frame ones, with some missing. The sample has 250,000 or so clones; 65% to 85% are singletons. The sample comprised PBMCs or T cells enriched from blood (not recorded which). The receptors were gathered from a man aged 45-65 years who had recovered from COVID-19. Both conserved end residues are part of each CDR3. The D gene is left open where the match is weak. Size tells how often a clone was seen (once, few, many) or the class of an expanded clone, and some rows leave it out.

d_call | clone_size | j_call | v_call | cdr3_nt | cdr3_aa
TRBD1 | NA | TRBJ2-2 | TRBV3-1/TRBV3-2 | TGTGCCAGCAGCTGGGCCGGGACAGACACCGGGGAGCTGTTTTTT | CASSWAGTDTGELFF
TRBD1 | NA | TRBJ2-7 | TRBV18 | TGTGCCAGCTCAACCCAGGGGGTTTACGAGCAGTACTTC | CASSTQGVYEQYF
TRBD1 | NA | TRBJ1-5 | TRBV28 | TGTGCCAGCAGTGGACAGGGTTGGTATGGCGAGCCCCAGCATTTT | CASSGQGWYGEPQHF
TRBD2 | NA | TRBJ2-3 | TRBV5-4 | TGTGCCAGCAGCGCTAGCGGGAGTTTGAGCACAGATACGCAGTATTTT | CASSASGSLSTDTQYF
NA | NA | TRBJ2-7 | TRBV30 | TGTGCCTGGAGTGACCCCCTCCAGGGATACGAGCAGTACTTC | CAWSDPLQGYEQYF
TRBD1 | NA | TRBJ1-5 | TRBV27 | TGTGCCAGCAGTTCATGGGACAGGAGGAATCAGCCCCAGCATTTT | CASSSWDRRNQPQHF
TRBD2 | NA | TRBJ2-1 | TRBV10-3 | TGTGCCATCAGTGACGGGGGGGTCTACAATGAGCAGTTCTTC | CAISDGGVYNEQFF
NA | NA | TRBJ2-1 | TRBV9 | TGTGCCAGCAGCGTAGTGGCGGGTTTTCTTGACAATGAGCAGTTCTTC | CASSVVAGFLDNEQFF
NA | once | TRBJ2-7 | TRBV2 | TGTGCCACGGGGGTGGGGGACGAGCAGTACTTC | CATGVGDEQYF
NA | NA | TRBJ2-2 | TRBV28 | TGTGCCAGCAGTTTCGTCGCGGCTTTAACCGGGGAGCTGTTTTTT | CASSFVAALTGELFF
NA | NA | TRBJ2-7 | TRBV27 | TGTGCCAGCAGTTTTGGACTCTCCCACGAGCAGTACTTC | CASSFGLSHEQYF
TRBD1 | NA | TRBJ1-6 | TRBV3-1/TRBV3-2 | TGTGCCAGCAGCCAAGATCTTACAGGGGGGAATTCACCCCTCCACTTT | CASSQDLTGGNSPLHF
TRBD1 | few | TRBJ1-3 | TRBV5-4 | TGTGCCAGCAGCTCCGGTTCGAGGGGGCGTGGAAACACCATATATTTT | CASSSGSRGRGNTIYF
TRBD1 | NA | TRBJ1-4 | TRBV7-9 | TGTGCCAGCAGCCCGGGACAGGCTGGCCGTAATGAAAAACTGTTTTTT | CASSPGQAGRNEKLFF
NA | NA | TRBJ1-2 | TRBV20-1 | TGCAGTGCCACGCGAGGGAAGGGCTACACCTTC | CSATRGKGYTF
TRBD2 | NA | TRBJ2-1 | TRBV5-1 | TGCGCCAGCAGCTTGGCCTCTAGCGGGGGGGCCTACAATGAGCAGTTCTTC | CASSLASSGGAYNEQFF
TRBD1 | NA | TRBJ1-2 | TRBV29-1 | TGCAGCGGGAACCCAGGGGGCGGGGTGGACTACACCTTC | CSGNPGGGVDYTF
NA | few | TRBJ1-4 | TRBV5-1 | TGCGCCAGCAGCTTGTCGTGGGGAGGAAATGAAAAACTGTTTTTT | CASSLSWGGNEKLFF
TRBD1 | NA | TRBJ1-3 | TRBV11-1 | TGTGCCAGCAGCCTGACAGGGAGTGGAAACACCATATATTTT | CASSLTGSGNTIYF
NA | NA | TRBJ2-7 | TRBV5-1 | TGCGCCAGCAGCTTGGGTGGCTTAAATGTCGGGGTAGACTACGAGCAGTACTTC | CASSLGGLNVGVDYEQYF
NA | NA | TRBJ1-3 | TRBV15 | TGTGCCACCAGCCCCGGGAGGGCCTCTGGAAACACCATATATTTT | CATSPGRASGNTIYF
NA | NA | TRBJ1-4 | TRBV5-8 | TGTGCCAGCAGCTCCCCGGGGTCGGTTCGGACAAAACTGTTTTTT | CASSSPGSVRTKLFF
NA | NA | TRBJ2-3 | TRBV7-3 | TGTGCCAGCAGCTTAACGGGCCCTGGCACGCAGTATTTT | CASSLTGPGTQYF
TRBD1 | NA | TRBJ2-7 | TRBV27 | TGTGCCAGCAGTAGGACAGGGTTCCCTAGGGAGCAGTACTTC | CASSRTGFPREQYF
TRBD2 | NA | TRBJ2-1 | TRBV7-9 | TGTGCCCGCCAACTAGCGGGCGGCTACAATGAGCAGTTCTTC | CARQLAGGYNEQFF